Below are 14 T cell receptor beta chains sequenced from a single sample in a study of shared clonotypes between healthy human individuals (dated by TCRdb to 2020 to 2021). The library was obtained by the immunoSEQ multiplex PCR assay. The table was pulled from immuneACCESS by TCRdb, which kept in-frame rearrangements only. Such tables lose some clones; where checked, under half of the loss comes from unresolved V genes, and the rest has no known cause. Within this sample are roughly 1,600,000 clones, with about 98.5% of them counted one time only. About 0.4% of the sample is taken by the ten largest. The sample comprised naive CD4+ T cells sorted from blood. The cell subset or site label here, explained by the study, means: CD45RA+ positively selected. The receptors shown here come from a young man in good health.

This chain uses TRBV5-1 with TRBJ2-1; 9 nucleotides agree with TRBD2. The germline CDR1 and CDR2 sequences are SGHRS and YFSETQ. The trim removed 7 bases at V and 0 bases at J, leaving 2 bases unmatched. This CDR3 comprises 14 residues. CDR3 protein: CASGSGSSYNEQFF. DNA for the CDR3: TGCGCCAGCGGTAGCGGGAGCTCCTACAATGAGCAGTTCTTC. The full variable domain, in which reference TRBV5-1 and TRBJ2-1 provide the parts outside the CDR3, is KAGVTQTPRYLIKTRGQQVTLSCSPISGHRSVSWYQQTPGQGLQFLFEYFSETQRNKGNFPGRFSGRQFSNSRSEMNVSTLELGDSALYLCASGSGSSYNEQFFGPGTRLTVL.

The CDR3 DNA is TGTGCCAGTAGACACAGGGCTCAGGCAGATACGCAGTATTTT. Amino acid sequence: CASRHRAQADTQYF. The gene calls are TRBV19 and TRBJ2-3; D possibly corresponds to TRBD1 (6 bases). Deletions cut 6 bases from V and 4 bases from J, with 14 bases between. Germline V gene sequence: CDR1 LNHDA, CDR2 SQIVND (reference sequence). This CDR3 is built from 14 residues.

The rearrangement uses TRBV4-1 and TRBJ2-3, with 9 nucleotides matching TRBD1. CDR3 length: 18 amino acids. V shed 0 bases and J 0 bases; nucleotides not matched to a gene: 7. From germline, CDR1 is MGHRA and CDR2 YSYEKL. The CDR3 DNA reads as TGCGCCAGCAGCCAAGAGGCCCCCGGGACAGGGAGCACAGATACGCAGTATTTT. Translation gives CASSQEAPGTGSTDTQYF.

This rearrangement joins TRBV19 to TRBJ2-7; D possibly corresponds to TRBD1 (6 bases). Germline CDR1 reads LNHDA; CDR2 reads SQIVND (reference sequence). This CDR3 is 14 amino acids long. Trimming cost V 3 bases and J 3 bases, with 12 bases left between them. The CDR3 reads CASSIEDRSYEQYF. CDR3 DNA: TGTGCCAGTAGTATCGAGGACAGAAGCTACGAGCAGTACTTC.

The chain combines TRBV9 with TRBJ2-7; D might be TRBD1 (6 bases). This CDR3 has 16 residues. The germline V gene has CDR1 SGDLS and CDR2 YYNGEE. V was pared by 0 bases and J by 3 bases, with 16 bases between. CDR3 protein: CASSVDGDTLLYEQYF. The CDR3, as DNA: TGTGCCAGCAGCGTAGATGGGGACACCCTCCTCTACGAGCAGTACTTC.

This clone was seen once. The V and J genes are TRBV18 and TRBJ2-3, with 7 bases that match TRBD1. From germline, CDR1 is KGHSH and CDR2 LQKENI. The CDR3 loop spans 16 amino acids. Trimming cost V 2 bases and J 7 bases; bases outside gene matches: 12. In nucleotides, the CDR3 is TGTGCCAGCTCACCAGCCAGCGCAGGGGGTGGTTATACGCAGTATTTT. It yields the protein CASSPASAGGGYTQYF.

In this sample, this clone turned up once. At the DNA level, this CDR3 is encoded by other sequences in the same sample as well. CDR3 coding DNA: TGTGCCAGCTCACCGTCGGGAGTAAACACTGAAGCTTTCTTT. Its protein product is CASSPSGVNTEAFF. This chain uses TRBV18 with TRBJ1-1, with D hard to call. V was clipped by 3 bases and J by 2 bases, with 10 bases between them. The CDR3 runs to 14 residues. The V gene's germline CDR1 is KGHSH and CDR2 LQKENI.

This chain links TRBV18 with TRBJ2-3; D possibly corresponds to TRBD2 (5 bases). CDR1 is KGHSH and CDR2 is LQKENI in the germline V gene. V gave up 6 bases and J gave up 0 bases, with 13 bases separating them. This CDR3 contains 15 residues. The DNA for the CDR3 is TGTGCCAGCTCTGATCTAGCTGCTAGCACAGATACGCAGTATTTT. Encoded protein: CASSDLAASTDTQYF.

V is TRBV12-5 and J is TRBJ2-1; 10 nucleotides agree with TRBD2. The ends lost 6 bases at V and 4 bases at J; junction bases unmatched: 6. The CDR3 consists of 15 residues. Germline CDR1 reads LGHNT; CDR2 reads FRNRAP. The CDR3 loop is CASGEGTSVYNEQFF. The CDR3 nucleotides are TGTGCTAGTGGGGAGGGGACTAGCGTGTACAATGAGCAGTTCTTC.

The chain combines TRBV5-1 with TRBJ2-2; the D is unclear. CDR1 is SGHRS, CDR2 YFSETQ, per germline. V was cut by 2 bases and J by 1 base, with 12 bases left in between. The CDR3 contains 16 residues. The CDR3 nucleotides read TGCGCCAGCAGCTTCTGGACCCTGATGAACACCGGGGAGCTGTTTTTT. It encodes CASSFWTLMNTGELFF. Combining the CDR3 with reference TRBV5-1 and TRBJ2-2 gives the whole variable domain KAGVTQTPRYLIKTRGQQVTLSCSPISGHRSVSWYQQTPGQGLQFLFEYFSETQRNKGNFPGRFSGRQFSNSRSEMNVSTLELGDSALYLCASSFWTLMNTGELFFGEGSRLTVL.

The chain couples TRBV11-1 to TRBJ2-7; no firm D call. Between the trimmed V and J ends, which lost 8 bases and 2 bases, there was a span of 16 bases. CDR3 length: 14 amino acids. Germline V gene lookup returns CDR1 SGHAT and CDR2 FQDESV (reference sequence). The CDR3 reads CASSLQTATYEQYF. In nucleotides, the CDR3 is TGTGCCAGCTCCCTCCAGACGGCAACCTACGAGCAGTACTTC.

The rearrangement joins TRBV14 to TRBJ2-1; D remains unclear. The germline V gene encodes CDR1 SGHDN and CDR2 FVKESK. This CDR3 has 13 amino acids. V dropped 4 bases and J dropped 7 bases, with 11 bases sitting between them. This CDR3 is CASSPTVVNEQFF. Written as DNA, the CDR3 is TGTGCCAGCAGCCCAACAGTCGTGAATGAGCAGTTCTTC.

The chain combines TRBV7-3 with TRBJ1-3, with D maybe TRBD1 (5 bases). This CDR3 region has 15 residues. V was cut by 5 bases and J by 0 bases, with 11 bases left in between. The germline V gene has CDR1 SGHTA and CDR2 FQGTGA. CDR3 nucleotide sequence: TGTGCCAGCAGCCGGGACTCTAGCTCTGGAAACACCATATATTTT. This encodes CASSRDSSSGNTIYF.

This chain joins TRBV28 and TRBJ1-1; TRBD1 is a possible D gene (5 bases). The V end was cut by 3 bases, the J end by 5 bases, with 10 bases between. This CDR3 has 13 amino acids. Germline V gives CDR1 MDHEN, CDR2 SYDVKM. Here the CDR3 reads CASSFFGGTEAFF. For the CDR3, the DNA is TGTGCCAGCAGTTTTTTTGGGGGAACTGAAGCTTTCTTT.